This T cell receptor (beta chain) was recorded in a study of blood T cell repertoires in COVID-19. Clones were sequenced by immunoSEQ multiplex PCR, and TCRdb holds only the in-frame ones, with some missing. In the table there are 100,000 or so clones, approximately 90% of which are singletons. V dropped 4 bases and J dropped 8 bases, with 18 bases sitting between them. Germline values: CDR1 SGDLS, CDR2 YYNGEE. The CDR3 has 15 amino acids. This receptor was obtained from a man in his sixties with acute or convalescent COVID-19. The V and J genes are TRBV9 and TRBJ1-4, with D possibly TRBD1 on 6 matching bases. Sequenced: peripheral blood. The CDR3 region is CASSPRTVFEEKLFF. DNA of the CDR3: TGTGCCAGCAGCCCGCGGACAGTCTTTGAAGAAAAACTGTTTTTT. Full variable domain (missing parts from reference TRBV9 and TRBJ1-4): DSGVTQTPKHLITATGQRVTLRCSPRSGDLSVYWYQQSLDQGLQFLIQYYNGEERAKGNILERFSAQQFPDLHSELNLSSLELGDSALYFCASSPRTVFEEKLFFGSGTQLSVL.